The clone carrying this T cell receptor beta chain was seen a single time. This CDR3 region has 14 residues. Germline CDR1 and CDR2: MNHEY and SVGAGI. The V and J ends lost 10 bases and 4 bases, in that order; junction bases with no gene match: 9. TCRdb keeps only in-frame clones here, not all; method: immunoSEQ multiplex PCR. Of 100,000 or so clones in the sample, 94% were seen once. The record originates from a study of T cell changes during pregnancy in multiple sclerosis. This chain joins TRBV6-5 and TRBJ1-3; 8 bases are shared with TRBD1. Sequences were derived from peripheral blood, sampled after pregnancy. The sequence derives from a female donor in good health, enrolled as a control in a pregnancy study. CDR3 sequence reads: CATGQGTGGNTIYF. As DNA, the CDR3 is TGTGCCACCGGACAGGGCACAGGAGGAAACACCATATATTTT.